This T cell receptor (beta chain) was obtained from a study of T cells in Graves' hyperthyroidism and ophthalmopathy (dated by TCRdb to between 2017 and 2020). The study in broad terms: Peripheral blood samples were taken at the time of initial diagnosis, prior to any treatment. TCR Vbeta CDR3 sequencing of 130 to 150 peripheral blood samples (43 ophthalmopathy, 70 to 85 hyperthyroidism and some 17 progressor patients) is reported in the paper. Following sampling, methimazole starting at 30 mg daily was given to hyperthyroidism patients, and high-dose intravenous methylprednisolone was given to ophthalmopathy patients. Prospective prediction of ophthalmopathy was tested in an independent validation cohort consisting of some 18 hyperthyroidism patients and some 16 patients who later progressed to ophthalmopathy. In addition, the study compared T-cell repertoires in thyroid tissue and in blood from about six Graves' hyperthyroidism patients. The roughly 94 discovery patients were randomly split 7:3 into training and test sets. To identify TCR V-J signatures that set the groups apart, the researchers used a discovery cohort of approximately 98 patients, made up of approximately 43 with Graves' ophthalmopathy and some 58 with stable Graves' hyperthyroidism. Results the study describes overall, beyond this receptor: Most expanded thyroid clonotypes (frequency above 0.001) were also found in blood, which suggests that blood repertoires may mirror thyroid immune responses. Sample size was not statistically predetermined, and investigators were not blinded to group allocation. In validation, the model predicted progression to ophthalmopathy a median of about 6.5 months before onset, with 65% to 71% sensitivity and roughly 77% specificity. In cross-validation, a model built on a 13 V-J signature told ophthalmopathy apart from stable hyperthyroidism with approximately 90% sensitivity and around 81% specificity, and in testing the same model reached 80%/75%.

Stable Graves' hyperthyroidism was defined as no progression to ophthalmopathy during 18 months of follow-up. The hyperthyroidism patients were between 18 and 65 years old and newly diagnosed, with a disease duration of less than 2 months. Any patient with an uncontrolled infection, another autoimmune disease, pregnancy or lactation was excluded. Clinical symptoms, serum thyroxine and TRAb, thyroid ultrasound, and orbital computed tomography formed the basis for the diagnoses. PBMCs were separated from 10 ml of fresh peripheral blood using Ficoll-Paque density gradient centrifugation. Total RNA was extracted with Trizol reagent, and quality was checked on an Agilent 2100 Bioanalyzer. This clonotype has just a few counts. This receptor's antigen is unknown. The sample holds no much larger clone one base away, and base qualities are not on file. V is cut back by 0 bases and J by 5 bases, with 7 bases in the junction unmatched. There are 16 amino acids in the CDR3, from cysteine to phenylalanine inclusive. Kept here is only the CDR3 DNA, which spans 48 bases and is read in frame from base 1. The germline V gene encodes CDR1 MNHEY and CDR2 SVGAGI.

The TCR beta CDR3 regions were amplified from the RNA transcripts. For the first round of RT-PCR on the TCR CDR3, the HTBI primer set was used together with the Qiagen OneStep RT-PCR kit. The libraries were constructed in a second round of multiplex PCR and then size-selected and purified. Libraries were sequenced paired-end with 100 bp reads on an Illumina HiSeq2000. On the authors' methods: SOAPnuke was used to process the raw data, throwing out any read that contained adapters or uncalled bases, had a mean Phred below 15, or lacked an exact constant-primer or identifier match. High-quality paired reads were merged using COPE v1.2.5, and each unique nucleotide sequence was defined as a clonotype. Clonotypes were aligned to IMGT TRBV, TRBD and TRBJ reference segments using MiTCR v1.1. The analysis included only V-J combinations with a frequency above 0.0001, which together covered around 99% of the repertoires. A TCS score was defined as the ratio of F50 (clonal expansion) to E x V (chaos), with BLOSUM62-based TCRdist applied between CDR3 peptides within each V-J. Welch's t-statistics and random forest reduced around 520 V-J features to 10 to 15, which were used in a naive Bayes classifier (R e1071). The raw public data were reprocessed by TCRdb itself: fastp quality trimming at Q25, MiXCR clonotype calling, in-frame beta chains only. Identical CDR3 protein sequences are pooled into one entry, listed with their most common genes and DNA. TCRdb's processing, not the authors', yielded these V and J calls. The sample records about half a million distinct CDR3 sequences, more than 20% of which are singletons. Together, the top ten hold less than 30% of the sample.

The sequence derives from a man between 18 and 29 years old with Graves' hyperthyroidism. Source material: blood. The receptor chain draws on TRBV6-5 and TRBJ2-5, and TRBD2 aligns with 9 junction nucleotides. The CDR3 corresponds to CASSYSSGGSSETQYF. The DNA sequence is TGTGCCAGCAGTTACTCAAGCGGGGGGAGTTCGGAGACCCAGTACTTC.